This TCR beta chain originates from a study of identical twins. Trimming stripped 6 bases from V and 3 bases from J, with 24 bases between. This CDR3 region has 18 residues. Study results and caveats: Conclusions were drawn cross-sectionally by statistical analysis, without following the same donors.

A single record per CDR3 protein comes from TCRdb applying MiXCR to the 5' RACE reads. This table has roughly 710,000 distinct CDR3 sequences, approximately 6% appearing once. This clonotype was recorded at least ten times. Its antigen is still unknown. The TCR sequence derives from a man in his late teens or twenties in good health. This chain links TRBV12-3 or TRBV12-4 with TRBJ1-3; no clear D. The sequenced material came from naive T cells sorted from blood. This CDR3 reads CASRPTQEDSRGGNTIYF. CDR3 bases: TGTGCCAGCAGACCAACACAAGAAGACTCCCGCGGTGGAAACACCATATATTTT.